This TCR beta chain was captured in a study of blood T cell repertoires in COVID-19. Background on the study: Sites in the United States, Italy and Spain provided acute and convalescent COVID-19 samples.

Individuals aged about 18 to 90 years were recruited from about two dozen US areas. Before being deemed recovered, Cohort 3 donors had two negative PCRs, clearance, or symptom resolution. Germline-derived CDR1 and CDR2 are MNHEY and SMNVEV (reference sequence). The CDR3 contains 14 residues. V lost 0 bases and J 11 bases, leaving 16 bases between the germline ends. Sequenced by immunoSEQ multiplex PCR; TCRdb stores in-frame clones only, minus some. The sample consists of a few hundred thousand clones, around 87% of them appearing once. The J gene is TRBJ1-1, the V gene TRBV27; D not resolved. The sequenced sample consisted of PBMCs or T cells enriched from blood (not recorded which). This TCR was sampled from a man younger than 40 who had recovered from COVID-19. This chain's CDR3 is CASSLSGQPERAFF. The CDR3 nucleotides are TGTGCCAGCAGTTTATCAGGTCAGCCCGAGCGGGCTTTCTTT.